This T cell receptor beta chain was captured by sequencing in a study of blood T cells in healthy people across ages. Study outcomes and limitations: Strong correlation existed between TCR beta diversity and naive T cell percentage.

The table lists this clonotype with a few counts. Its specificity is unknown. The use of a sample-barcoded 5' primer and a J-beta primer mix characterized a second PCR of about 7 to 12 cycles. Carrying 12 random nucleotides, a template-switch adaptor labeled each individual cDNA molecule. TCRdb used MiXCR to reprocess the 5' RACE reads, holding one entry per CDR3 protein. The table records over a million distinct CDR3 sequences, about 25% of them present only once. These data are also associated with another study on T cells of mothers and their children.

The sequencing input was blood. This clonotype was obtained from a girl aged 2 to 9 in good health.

CDR3 bases: TGTGCCACCAGCAGGGACACGGCCACCCAGTACTTC. Its protein is CATSRDTATQYF. V is TRBV15 and J is TRBJ2-5; D is possibly TRBD1 (5 bases). The V gene lost 3 bases and the J gene lost 8 bases, with 10 bases spanning the gap. The CDR3 runs 12 residues. CDR1 is LNHNV and CDR2 is YYDKDF in the germline V gene (reference sequence).